This T cell receptor (beta chain) was identified in a study of cytomegalovirus exposure and HLA in healthy donors. Study observations and caveats: For most TCR sequences rarity was the rule, although some public TCRs occurred in many donors. A classifier reportedly called cytomegalovirus status with high sensitivity and specificity.

With respect to this clone: As yet, its antigen is unknown.

The assay was immunoSEQ multiplex PCR, and TCRdb's table has in-frame clones only and misses some. Found here are 65,000 to 75,000 clones, roughly 92% of them singletons; the top ten hold approximately 5%. The receptor was derived from a man younger than 35 in good health and CMV-seropositive. Sequencing was carried out using PBMCs.

The DNA for the CDR3 is TGTGCCAGCAGCCACGACAGGGGGCGGACTGGGGCCAACGTCCTGACTTTC. Its protein product is CASSHDRGRTGANVLTF. The V call is TRBV5-6, the J call TRBJ2-6, with 10 bases lining up with TRBD1. Looked up from germline, CDR1 is SGHDT and CDR2 is YYEEEE. The CDR3 totals 17 residues. V was pared by 4 bases and J by 2 bases, with 6 bases of the junction left unmatched.